A single sample is the source of the 5 T cell receptor beta chains below, sequenced in a study of T-cell memory formation after mild COVID-19. TCRdb re-derived calls from the 5' RACE reads in MiXCR, one entry per CDR3 protein. The sample records some 130,000 distinct CDR3 sequences, about 5.9% being singletons. The specimen sequenced was PBMCs or a T cell subset sorted from them (not recorded which). The receptor source for this set is an adult woman who had mild COVID-19 (a few samples of this study predate the infection). Cell type and time point are not known.

The chain recombines TRBV4-3 with TRBJ1-2; 7 bases fit TRBD1. Germline V gives CDR1 LGHNA, CDR2 YSLEER. Unmatched junction bases numbered 14, after V lost 3 bases and J lost 4 bases. CDR3 length: 17 amino acids. DNA for the CDR3: TGCGCCAGCAGCCAGTTGGAAGGGGGCAGGGGGTCCTATGGCTACACCTTC. Its protein product is CASSQLEGGRGSYGYTF.

The rearrangement links TRBV4-1 to TRBJ1-4, with D unclear. From germline, CDR1 is MGHRA and CDR2 YSYEKL. Trimming pared 7 bases from V and 3 bases from J, leaving 18 bases between. The CDR3 contains 16 residues. In DNA, the CDR3 is TGCGCCAGCACCTCCGGGCAGGTGGTACCTAATGAAAAACTGTTTTTT. It is translated as CASTSGQVVPNEKLFF.

The chain is built from TRBV5-6 and TRBJ2-7; 9 bases fit TRBD1. This CDR3 comprises 14 residues. CDR1 is SGHDT, CDR2 YYEEEE, per germline. J lost 3 bases, V lost 3 bases, and 4 bases had no gene match. The CDR3 DNA sequence: TGTGCCAGCAGCTGGGGACAGGGAGTCTACGAGCAGTACTTC. Its translation is CASSWGQGVYEQYF.

This clonotype was detected ten times or more. The CDR3 region has the DNA TGTGCCAGCAGTTTTTACAACGAGCAGTACTTC. The encoded protein is CASSFYNEQYF. J is TRBJ2-7 and V is TRBV12-3 or TRBV12-4, with D uncertain. With 3 bases removed from V and 5 bases from J, the gap between germline ends came to 5 bases. CDR3 length: 11 amino acids.

The chain carries TRBV15 and TRBJ1-4; maybe TRBD1 (6 bases). Between the trimmed V and J ends, which lost 3 bases and 10 bases, there was a span of 21 bases. The CDR3 loop spans 16 amino acids. Germline V CDR1 and CDR2: LNHNV, YYDKDF (reference sequence). CDR3 amino acids: CATSRDDRDIDGKLFF. As DNA, the CDR3 is TGTGCCACCAGCAGGGATGACCGGGACATAGATGGAAAACTGTTTTTT.